A selection of T cell receptor beta chains follows, all from one sample in a study of cytomegalovirus exposure and HLA in healthy donors. Clones were read by immunoSEQ multiplex PCR, and TCRdb kept only the in-frame ones, dropping some. Of approximately 150,000 clones in the sample, more than 70% were seen once. Material for sequencing was PBMCs. Receptors were obtained from a man aged 18-30 years in good health and CMV-seropositive. Both conserved end residues are part of each CDR3. D genes are given only for firm matches. A row's size may be missing; if present it is once, few, many or a size class.

j_gene,v_gene,d_gene,abundance,CDR3nt,CDR3aa
TRBJ1-2,TRBV7-6,TRBD1,-,TGTGCCAGCAGCTCCCCGGGACAGGGCTATGGCTACCCCTTC,CASSSPGQGYGYPF
TRBJ2-7,TRBV30,TRBD2,-,TGTGCCTGGGCCCCGTGGGGGGGACCCTACGAGCAGTACTTC,CAWAPWGGPYEQYF
TRBJ2-7,TRBV4-2,TRBD2,-,TGTGCCAGCAGCCAAGATCTTACATGGACTAGCGGAGATTACGAGCAGTACTTC,CASSQDLTWTSGDYEQYF
TRBJ2-2,TRBV27,-,-,TGTGCCAGTCATAAGCTCGGCACCGGGGAGCTGTTTTTT,CASHKLGTGELFF
TRBJ2-1,TRBV5-1,TRBD2,-,TGCGCCAGCAGCTTGGGGGGGACTAGCGGACTCAATGAGCAGTTCTTC,CASSLGGTSGLNEQFF
TRBJ2-1,TRBV5-1,-,-,TGCGCCAGCAGCTTGTTAACGGGAGACTATGAGCAGTTCTTC,CASSLLTGDYEQFF
TRBJ2-7,TRBV15,-,-,TGTGCCACCAGCAGAGATCTCAGGGCCATCTACGAGCAGTACTTC,CATSRDLRAIYEQYF
TRBJ2-7,TRBV28,-,-,TGTGCCAGCAGTTTAAGTTCCACACGCGAGCAGTACTTC,CASSLSSTREQYF
TRBJ1-2,TRBV29-1,TRBD1,-,TGCAGCGTTGAATCTGTCGACAGGGCTTACACCTTC,CSVESVDRAYTF
TRBJ2-3,TRBV27,-,-,TGTGCCAGCAGTTATGAGTCTAGCACAGATACGCAGTATTTT,CASSYESSTDTQYF
TRBJ1-4,TRBV5-1,TRBD1,-,TGCGCCAGCAGCGACGGACAGGGTAAGGGGCCGAGTGAAAAACTGTTTTTT,CASSDGQGKGPSEKLFF
TRBJ2-5,TRBV30,-,-,TGTGCCTGGACCATACAGGGATTTGAGACCCAGTACTTC,CAWTIQGFETQYF
TRBJ1-4,TRBV2,TRBD1,many,TGTGCCAGCAGTGAAGCTGCAGGGGGCTATGAAAAACTGTTTTTT,CASSEAAGGYEKLFF
TRBJ2-7,TRBV5-1,TRBD2,few,TGCGCCAGCAGCTTGGATAGCGGGGGCTACGAGCAGTACTTC,CASSLDSGGYEQYF
TRBJ1-4,TRBV18,-,-,TGTGCCAGCTCACCACGGACAACTTACAAAACTAATGAAAAACTGTTTTTT,CASSPRTTYKTNEKLFF
TRBJ1-2,TRBV29-1,-,-,TGCAGCGTTGAGGGGGGGGCAGGCGGCTACACCTTC,CSVEGGAGGYTF
TRBJ1-2,TRBV28,TRBD1,-,TGTGCCAGCACCACATCGGGGACAGGGTCCCTCTATGGCTACACCTTC,CASTTSGTGSLYGYTF
TRBJ2-7,TRBV6-1,-,-,TGTGCCAGCAGTGAAGCGCTGTACAGCTACGAGCAGTACTTC,CASSEALYSYEQYF
TRBJ2-1,TRBV7-2,-,-,TGTGCCAGCAGCCCCACTAGGTCCTACAATGAGCAGTTCTTC,CASSPTRSYNEQFF
TRBJ2-3,TRBV7-6,TRBD1,once,TGTGCCAGCAGCTTAGGACAGGGAAGAGATACGCAGTATTTT,CASSLGQGRDTQYF
TRBJ1-5,TRBV6-6,TRBD1,-,TGTGCCAGCAGCCACAGGGGGCAGGCTCAGCCCCAGCATTTT,CASSHRGQAQPQHF
TRBJ2-5,TRBV28,-,-,TGTGCCAGCAGTTCCTACTCACAGGTACGGGAGACCCAGTACTTC,CASSSYSQVRETQYF
TRBJ2-7,TRBV9,TRBD2,-,TGTGCCAGCAGCCCATCTAGCGGGAAAGGGGATGAGCAGTACTTC,CASSPSSGKGDEQYF
TRBJ2-5,TRBV7-6,-,-,TGTGCCAGCAGCTTTTTACAAGAGACCCAGTACTTC,CASSFLQETQYF
TRBJ2-7,TRBV7-9,-,once,TGTGCCAGCAGCTTAAGAGGCGAGCAGTACTTC,CASSLRGEQYF
TRBJ2-1,TRBV29-1,TRBD2,-,TGCAGCGTTGTGACTAGCGGGAGGATCGATGAGCAGTTCTTC,CSVVTSGRIDEQFF
TRBJ2-7,TRBV30,-,few,TGTGCCTGGAGTGTACCGCTAGTCTCCTACGAGCAGTACTTC,CAWSVPLVSYEQYF
TRBJ2-2,TRBV5-6,-,-,TGTGCCAGCAGCCCCACGGCTCTGGGCGGGAATGCCGGGGAGCTGTTTTTT,CASSPTALGGNAGELFF
TRBJ1-2,TRBV4-1,-,-,TGCGCCAGCAAGGCAGGGACAAGCCCTTATTTGAGCTATGGCTACACCTTC,CASKAGTSPYLSYGYTF
TRBJ1-1,TRBV7-9,TRBD1,-,TGTTCCAGCAGCTGGGACAGTCAAGCTTTCTTT,CSSSWDSQAFF
TRBJ2-7,TRBV6-5,-,few,TGTGCCAGCAGTTATCGACAGTCTTACGAGCAGTACTTC,CASSYRQSYEQYF
TRBJ2-3,TRBV6-1,-,few,TGTGCCAGCAGTGAGAATCTCCTAGCTGCCGATACGCAGTATTTT,CASSENLLAADTQYF
TRBJ2-2,TRBV19,TRBD2,-,TGTGCCAGTAGTCCCAGGGGGCCTCTAGCGGGAGGTAAAACCGGGGAGCTGTTTTTT,CASSPRGPLAGGKTGELFF
TRBJ1-2,TRBV23-1,-,-,TGCGCCAGCAGTCAACGCGTTGACAGAACCTATGGCTACACCTTC,CASSQRVDRTYGYTF
TRBJ2-7,TRBV28,-,-,TGTGCCAGCAGTTTTCGGCCCGACAGCCCCTACGAGCAGTACTTC,CASSFRPDSPYEQYF
TRBJ2-3,TRBV28,TRBD2,-,TGTGCCAGCAGTCCGCCGGGACTAGCGGGCACAGATACGCAGTATTTT,CASSPPGLAGTDTQYF
TRBJ1-5,TRBV6-1,TRBD1,few,TGTGCCAGCAGTGAGGACGACAGGGGGTGGAACAATCAGCCCCAGCATTTT,CASSEDDRGWNNQPQHF
TRBJ1-1,TRBV7-2,TRBD1,-,TGTGCCAGCAGCTGGGCGGGACAGAGAATATCTGAAGCTTTCTTT,CASSWAGQRISEAFF
TRBJ2-7,TRBV6-5,TRBD2,-,TGTGCCAGCAGTTACTCTCCGGGACTAGATCCCCACGAGCAGTACTTC,CASSYSPGLDPHEQYF
TRBJ2-3,TRBV2,-,-,TGTGCCAGCAGTGAAGGGCGGGCTCACACAGATACGCAGTATTTT,CASSEGRAHTDTQYF
TRBJ2-2,TRBV4-2,TRBD1,-,TGTGCCAGCAGCCAAACTAACAGGGGGCCTTACACCGGGGAGCTGTTTTTT,CASSQTNRGPYTGELFF
TRBJ2-7,TRBV19,TRBD2,-,TGTGCCAGTACCGCACGGGGGGGCCTTTATAGCGGGAGCTCCTACGAGCAGTACTTC,CASTARGGLYSGSSYEQYF
TRBJ1-3,TRBV2,-,-,TGTGCCACCAAGGACTGGGCTGGAAACACCATATATTTT,CATKDWAGNTIYF
TRBJ2-3,TRBV28,TRBD2,few,TGTGCCAGCAGTTCAAGCGGGGGGGGTGCAGATACGCAGTATTTT,CASSSSGGGADTQYF
TRBJ2-5,TRBV11-2,TRBD1,-,TGTGCCAGCAGTCGGACCGCAGGGGGGACCCAGTACTTC,CASSRTAGGTQYF
TRBJ2-7,TRBV10-2,TRBD1,few,TGCGCCAGCAGTGAGTCCAGGGGGCGGTACGAGCAGTACTTC,CASSESRGRYEQYF
TRBJ2-7,TRBV21-1,-,-,TGTGCCAGCAGTCCAAAAATTTACGCGGGACAGGGGAGGGGCGAGCAGTACTTC,CASSPKIYAGQGRGEQYF